The clone carrying this TCR beta chain was observed a few times. Profiled with immunoSEQ multiplex PCR; TCRdb holds only in-frame clones, not every one. Of fewer than 350,000 clones listed, approximately 83% were seen once; the top ten hold roughly 4%. The data are from a study of blood T cell repertoires in COVID-19. About the study: T cells, B-cell-depleted T cells, or PBMCs supplied cDNA or gDNA.

Participant ages covered roughly 18 to 89 years across about two dozen US areas. Trimming stripped 5 bases from V and 7 bases from J, with 9 bases between. In germline, CDR1 is SGHAT, CDR2 FQNNGV. The CDR3 sequence is 12 residues long. This receptor was identified in a woman aged 40 to 50 with acute COVID-19. V and J are TRBV11-2 and TRBJ1-3; D remains unclear. Source material: PBMCs or T cells enriched from blood (not recorded which). DNA of the CDR3: TGTGCCAGCAGCCCTTCAGGCAACACCATATATTTT. It codes for CASSPSGNTIYF.